One sample yielded the 18 T cell receptor beta chains listed below, sequenced in a study of OX40 agonist ivuxolimab in advanced cancers. Sequenced by immunoSEQ multiplex PCR; TCRdb stores in-frame clones only, minus some. The table shows 55,000 to 75,000 clones, with around 85% occurring only once. This specimen consisted of CD4+ or CD8+ T cells sorted from blood, obtained in a trial of the OX40 agonist ivuxolimab. The receptors derive from an adult with an advanced solid tumor such as melanoma, head and neck, liver or kidney cancer.

This clone has a handful of counts. The chain couples TRBV6-5 to TRBJ1-6, with D unresolved. The CDR3 is made up of 13 amino acids. V shed 4 bases and J shed 12 bases, with 13 bases lying between them. Per the germline V gene, CDR1 is MNHEY and CDR2 is SVGAGI. The chain's CDR3 is CASSSTQREPLHF. The CDR3 DNA reads TGTGCCAGCAGTTCCACTCAGAGGGAACCCCTCCACTTT.

This clone has just one count. The chain has TRBV27 and TRBJ2-3, with a possible D match to TRBD1 (5 bases). Germline loops: CDR1 MNHEY, CDR2 SMNVEV (reference sequence). The CDR3 sequence is 15 residues long. V lost 2 bases to trimming and J lost 4 bases, with 13 bases between them. In DNA, the CDR3 is TGTGCCAGCAGTTTAGGGGCCTTAGGAGCAGATACGCAGTATTTT. Protein sequence: CASSLGALGADTQYF.

The chain links TRBV5-8 to TRBJ1-5; 7 bases are shared with TRBD1. The CDR3 is 16 amino acids. With V trimmed by 4 bases and J by 6 bases, 13 bases remained unmatched. The germline CDR1 and CDR2 sequences are SGHTS and YDEGEE. CDR3 residues: CASSQVGDREGQPQHF. The DNA for the CDR3 is TGTGCCAGCAGCCAGGTAGGAGACAGGGAAGGTCAGCCCCAGCATTTT.

The chain links TRBV28 to TRBJ1-2; no clear D. The CDR3 length is 10 residues. The germline CDR1 and CDR2 sequences are MDHEN and SYDVKM. DNA of the CDR3: TGTGGGACCGCTAACTATGGCTACACCTTC. It yields the protein CGTANYGYTF.

The chain recombines TRBV28 with TRBJ1-5, with D unclear. CDR1 MDHEN and CDR2 SYDVKM come from the germline V gene. This CDR3 region has 15 residues. V was pared by 2 bases and J by 3 bases, with 11 bases between. CDR3 sequence (DNA): TGTGCCAGCAGTTTAACGGGCAAAGTCAATCAGCCCCAGCATTTT. Its protein product is CASSLTGKVNQPQHF. Filled out from reference TRBV28 and TRBJ1-5, the complete variable domain reads DVKVTQSSRYLVKRTGEKVFLECVQDMDHENMFWYRQDPGLGLRLIYFSYDVKMKEKGDIPEGYSVSREKKERFSLILESASTNQTSMYLCASSLTGKVNQPQHFGDGTRLSIL.

The rearrangement joins TRBV5-4 to TRBJ2-7; 9 bases are a match to TRBD1. Germline values: CDR1 SGHNT, CDR2 YYREEE (reference sequence). The junction had 6 bases not matched to a gene; V was cut back by 2 bases and J by 0 bases. The CDR3 runs 16 residues. The chain's CDR3 is CASSLQGAPGSYEQYV. The CDR3 DNA reads as TGTGCCAGCAGCTTACAGGGGGCCCCCGGCTCCTACGAGCAGTACGTC.

The J gene is TRBJ2-5, the V gene TRBV6-1; the D call may be TRBD1 or TRBD2 (5 bases each). CDR1 is MNHNS and CDR2 is SASEGT in the germline V gene. This CDR3 spans 16 amino acids. The ends were cut back, 3 bases at V and 9 bases at J, with 23 bases in the middle. CDR3 bases: TGTGCCAGCAGTGACCCCGGGGCAGGGTCTCTGACGGCCCAGTACTTC. Encoded protein: CASSDPGAGSLTAQYF.

This CDR3 reads CSVETGGQGAGYGYTF. In DNA, the CDR3 is TGCAGCGTTGAAACGGGGGGACAAGGGGCGGGCTATGGCTACACCTTC. This chain joins TRBV29-1 and TRBJ1-2, with a possible D match to TRBD1 (6 bases). CDR1 is SQVTM, CDR2 ANQGSEA, per germline. The CDR3 length is 16 residues. V shed 2 bases and J shed 4 bases, with 20 bases lying between them.

The genes are TRBV18 and TRBJ2-2, with D unresolved. Germline loops: CDR1 KGHSH, CDR2 LQKENI. The CDR3 contains 15 residues. Between the trimmed V and J ends, which lost 3 bases and 4 bases, there was a span of 12 bases. CDR3 amino acids: CASSPMSRSTGELFF. In DNA form, the CDR3 reads TGTGCCAGCTCACCGATGAGCAGGAGCACCGGGGAGCTGTTTTTT.

V usage is TRBV6-5 and J usage is TRBJ2-1, with D uncertain. Germline CDR1 MNHEY, CDR2 SVGAGI. V was clipped by 7 bases and J by 2 bases, with 12 bases between them. This CDR3 has 14 amino acids. The CDR3 sequence: CASTVGRTYNEQFF. The CDR3 DNA sequence: TGTGCCAGCACTGTCGGCAGGACCTACAATGAGCAGTTCTTC.

This chain joins TRBV19 and TRBJ1-2; D ambiguous. Deletions cut 2 bases from V and 5 bases from J, with 6 bases between. The CDR3 contains 12 residues. CDR1 and CDR2 from the germline V gene are LNHDA and SQIVND (reference sequence). CDR3 protein: CASSIYPYGYTF. Written as DNA, the CDR3 is TGTGCCAGTAGTATATACCCATATGGCTACACCTTC.

The chain employs TRBV28 and TRBJ2-7, with 9 bases identical to TRBD2. The germline gives CDR1 MDHEN, CDR2 SYDVKM. This CDR3 region has 12 residues. Trimming took 5 bases from V and 6 from J; bases not matched to a gene: 2. This CDR3 is CASSRGRGEQYF. CDR3 DNA sequence: TGTGCCAGCAGTCGCGGGAGGGGCGAGCAGTACTTC. The full variable domain, in which reference TRBV28 and TRBJ2-7 provide the parts outside the CDR3, is DVKVTQSSRYLVKRTGEKVFLECVQDMDHENMFWYRQDPGLGLRLIYFSYDVKMKEKGDIPEGYSVSREKKERFSLILESASTNQTSMYLCASSRGRGEQYFGPGTRLTVT.

The chain uses TRBV7-9 and TRBJ2-2, with D possibly matching TRBD1 (5 bases). Trimming left V 5 bases short and J 4 bases short, with 14 bases between. Germline V gene sequence: CDR1 SEHNR, CDR2 FQNEAQ (reference sequence). The CDR3 runs 15 residues. CDR3 region: CASSVRQTGTGELFF. CDR3 DNA: TGTGCCAGCAGCGTCCGACAGACCGGCACCGGGGAGCTGTTTTTT.

The V gene is TRBV7-6, the J gene TRBJ2-3, with D possibly matching TRBD2 (5 bases). This CDR3 is built from 14 residues. From germline, CDR1 is SGHVS and CDR2 FNYEAQ. V shed 3 bases and J shed 3 bases, with 10 bases lying between them. CDR3 sequence (DNA): TGTGCCAGCAGCTTGCGGACTTATACAGATACGCAGTATTTT. Residues: CASSLRTYTDTQYF.

This clone turned up a few times. The chain combines TRBV6-1 with TRBJ2-7, with 8 bases identical to TRBD1. The germline CDR1 and CDR2 sequences are MNHNS and SASEGT. This CDR3 spans 14 amino acids. The trim removed 3 bases at V and 2 bases at J, leaving 3 bases unmatched. The CDR3 nucleotides read TGTGCCAGCAGTGACTCCAGGGGGCCCTACGAGCAGTACTTC. Translated, it gives CASSDSRGPYEQYF.

This clone was observed once. The CDR3: CASSPPRNNEQFF. CDR3 sequence (DNA): TGTGCCAGCAGCCCCCCCCGGAACAATGAGCAGTTCTTC. The J gene is TRBJ2-1, the V gene TRBV7-9, with unresolved D. This CDR3 is 13 amino acids long. The germline CDR1 and CDR2 sequences are SEHNR and FQNEAQ (reference sequence). The ends were cut back, 5 bases at V and 5 bases at J, with 10 bases in the middle.

The gene calls are TRBV20-1 and TRBJ1-2, with D hard to call. The CDR3 has 8 residues. V was cut by 7 bases and J by 11 bases, with 8 bases left in between. Germline V gene sequence: CDR1 DFQATT, CDR2 SNEGSKA (reference sequence). CDR3 nucleotides: TGCAGTGGAGTCGGGTACACCTTC. Translating it yields CSGVGYTF.

The sample holds one count of this clone. CDR3 coding DNA: TGTGCCAGCAGCTTAGGGGGGTGGGGGACGCCTATGAACTATGGCTACACCTTC. Encoded protein: CASSLGGWGTPMNYGYTF. The rearrangement links TRBV7-2 to TRBJ1-2, with TRBD1 as a possible D gene (5 bases). The CDR3 sequence is 18 residues long. Trimming took 1 base from V and 2 from J, leaving 20 bases between them. Germline V CDR1 and CDR2: SGHTA, FQGNSA.